This T cell receptor (beta chain) was documented in a study of blood T cell repertoires in COVID-19. Study details: There were acute and convalescent COVID-19 samples, and they came from the United States, Italy and Spain.

This clone was observed a single time. Assay used: immunoSEQ multiplex PCR; TCRdb lists only in-frame clones, some missing. The sample contains approximately 320,000 clones, 85% of which appear only once. Sequenced material: peripheral blood. The clonotype was recovered from a human donor in a cohort sampled during active COVID-19.

CDR3 DNA: TGTGCCAGCAAAGAGGTTAACAATTCACCCCTCCACTTT. Translation: CASKEVNNSPLHF. J is TRBJ1-6 and V is TRBV6-5; D unresolved. V was pared by 7 bases and J by 7 bases, with 11 bases between. Germline values: CDR1 MNHEY, CDR2 SVGAGI. This CDR3 has 13 residues.